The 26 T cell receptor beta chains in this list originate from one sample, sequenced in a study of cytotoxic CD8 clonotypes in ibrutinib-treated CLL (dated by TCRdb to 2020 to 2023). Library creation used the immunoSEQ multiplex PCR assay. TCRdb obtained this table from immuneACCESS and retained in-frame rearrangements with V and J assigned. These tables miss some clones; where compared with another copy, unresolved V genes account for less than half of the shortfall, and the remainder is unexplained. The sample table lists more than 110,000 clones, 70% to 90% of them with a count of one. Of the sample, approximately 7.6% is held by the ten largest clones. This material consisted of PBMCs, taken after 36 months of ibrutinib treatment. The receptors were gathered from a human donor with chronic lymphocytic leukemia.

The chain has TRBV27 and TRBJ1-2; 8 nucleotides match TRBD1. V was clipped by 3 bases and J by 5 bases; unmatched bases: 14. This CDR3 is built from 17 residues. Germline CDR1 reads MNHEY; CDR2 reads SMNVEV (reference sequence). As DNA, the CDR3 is TGTGCCAGCAGTTTTTACGGGCAGGGGGCGCATTTTTATGGCTACACCTTC. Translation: CASSFYGQGAHFYGYTF.

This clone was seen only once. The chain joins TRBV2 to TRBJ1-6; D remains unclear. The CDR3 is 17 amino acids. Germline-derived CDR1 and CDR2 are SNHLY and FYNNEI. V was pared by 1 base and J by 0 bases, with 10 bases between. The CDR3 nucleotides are TGTGCCAGCAGTGAAGGCGGACTCAGCTCCTATAATTCACCCCTCCACTTT. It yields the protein CASSEGGLSSYNSPLHF.

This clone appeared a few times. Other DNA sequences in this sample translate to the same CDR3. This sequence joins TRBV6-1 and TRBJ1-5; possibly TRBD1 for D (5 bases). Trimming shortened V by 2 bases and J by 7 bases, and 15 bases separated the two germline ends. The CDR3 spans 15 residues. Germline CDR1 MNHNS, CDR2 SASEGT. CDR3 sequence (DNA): TGTGCCAGCAGTGAAATTGGGGGGATGGGGCAGCCCCAGCATTTT. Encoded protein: CASSEIGGMGQPQHF.

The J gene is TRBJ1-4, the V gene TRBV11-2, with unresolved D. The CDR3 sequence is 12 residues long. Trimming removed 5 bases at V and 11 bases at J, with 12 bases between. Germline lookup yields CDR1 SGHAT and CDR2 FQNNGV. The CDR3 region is CASSNGVGKLFF. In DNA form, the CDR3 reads TGTGCCAGCAGCAACGGGGTGGGGAAACTGTTTTTT.

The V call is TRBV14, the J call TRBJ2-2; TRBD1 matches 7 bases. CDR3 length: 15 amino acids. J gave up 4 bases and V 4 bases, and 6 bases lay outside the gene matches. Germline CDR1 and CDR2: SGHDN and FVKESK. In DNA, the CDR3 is TGTGCCAGCAGCCCCTGGTCAGGGGGCACCGGGGAGCTGTTTTTT. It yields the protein CASSPWSGGTGELFF.

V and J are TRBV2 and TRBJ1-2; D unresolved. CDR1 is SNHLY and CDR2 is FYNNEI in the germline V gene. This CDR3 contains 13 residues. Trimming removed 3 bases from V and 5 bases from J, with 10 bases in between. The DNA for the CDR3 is TGTGCCAGCAGTGAGGATCGGATATATGGCTACACCTTC. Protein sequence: CASSEDRIYGYTF.

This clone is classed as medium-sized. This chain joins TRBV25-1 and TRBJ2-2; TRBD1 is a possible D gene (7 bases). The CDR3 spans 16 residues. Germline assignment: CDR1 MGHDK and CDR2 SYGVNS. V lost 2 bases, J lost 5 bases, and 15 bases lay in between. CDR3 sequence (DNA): TGTGCCAGCAGTGAAATTACAGGGGCGGGGACCGGGGAGCTGTTTTTT. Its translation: CASSEITGAGTGELFF.

The chain's CDR3 is CASSRTGGFYNEQFF. In DNA form, the CDR3 reads TGCGCCAGCAGTAGGACAGGGGGCTTTTACAATGAGCAGTTCTTC. This chain connects TRBV5-1 to TRBJ2-1, with 11 positions matching TRBD1. Germline CDR1 is SGHRS and CDR2 is YFSETQ. The CDR3 extends over 15 amino acids. With 5 bases clipped from V and 4 bases from J, the junction kept 5 bases outside the gene matches.

CDR3 loop: CASSLPGTGQPQHF. The CDR3, as DNA: TGTGCCAGCAGCTTGCCGGGAACAGGGCAGCCCCAGCATTTT. V usage is TRBV5-4 and J usage is TRBJ1-5, with D possibly TRBD1 on 6 matching bases. Germline assignment: CDR1 SGHNT and CDR2 YYREEE (reference sequence). This CDR3 is built from 14 residues. V was clipped by 1 base and J by 7 bases, with 12 bases between them.

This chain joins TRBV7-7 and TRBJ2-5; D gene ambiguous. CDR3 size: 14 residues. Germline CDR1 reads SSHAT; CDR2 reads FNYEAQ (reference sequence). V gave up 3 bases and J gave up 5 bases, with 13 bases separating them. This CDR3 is CASSFGPSRETQYF. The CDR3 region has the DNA TGTGCCAGCAGCTTTGGACCCTCCCGGGAGACCCAGTACTTC.

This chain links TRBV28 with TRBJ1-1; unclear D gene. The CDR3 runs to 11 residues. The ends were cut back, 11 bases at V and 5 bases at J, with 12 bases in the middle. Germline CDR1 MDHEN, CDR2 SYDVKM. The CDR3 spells CALYTGTEAFF. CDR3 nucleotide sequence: TGTGCCCTTTACACGGGAACTGAAGCTTTCTTT.

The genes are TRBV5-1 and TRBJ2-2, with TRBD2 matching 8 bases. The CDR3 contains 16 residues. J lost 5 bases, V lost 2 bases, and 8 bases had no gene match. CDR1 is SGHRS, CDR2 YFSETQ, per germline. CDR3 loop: CASSLGAGEYTGELFF. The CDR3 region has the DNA TGCGCCAGCAGCTTAGGAGCGGGAGAGTATACCGGGGAGCTGTTTTTT.

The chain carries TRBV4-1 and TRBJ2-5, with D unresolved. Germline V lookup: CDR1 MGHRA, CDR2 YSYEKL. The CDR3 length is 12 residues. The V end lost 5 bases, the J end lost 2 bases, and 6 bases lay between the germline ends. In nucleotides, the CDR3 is TGCGCCAGCAGCGAAACTCAAGAGACCCAGTACTTC. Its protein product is CASSETQETQYF.

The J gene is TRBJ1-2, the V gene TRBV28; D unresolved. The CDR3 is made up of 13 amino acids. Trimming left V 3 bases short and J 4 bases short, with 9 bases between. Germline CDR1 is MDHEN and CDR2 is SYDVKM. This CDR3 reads CASSFSRSYGYTF. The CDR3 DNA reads TGTGCCAGCAGTTTTAGCAGATCCTATGGCTACACCTTC.

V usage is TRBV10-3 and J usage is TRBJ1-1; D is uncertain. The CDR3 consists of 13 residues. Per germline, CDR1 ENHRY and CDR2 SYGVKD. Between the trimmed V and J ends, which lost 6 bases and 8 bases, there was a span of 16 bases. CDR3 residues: CAIRKLKEGEAFF. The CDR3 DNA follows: TGTGCCATCAGAAAACTCAAAGAAGGGGAAGCTTTCTTT.

CDR3 coding DNA: TGTGCCAGCAGTGGACAGGGGGGAAACACCATATATTTT. Translated: CASSGQGGNTIYF. This sequence joins TRBV28 and TRBJ1-3, with 9 nucleotides matching TRBD1. The CDR3 extends over 13 amino acids. Germline loops: CDR1 MDHEN, CDR2 SYDVKM. J was trimmed by 4 bases and V by 5 bases; bases with no gene match: 0.

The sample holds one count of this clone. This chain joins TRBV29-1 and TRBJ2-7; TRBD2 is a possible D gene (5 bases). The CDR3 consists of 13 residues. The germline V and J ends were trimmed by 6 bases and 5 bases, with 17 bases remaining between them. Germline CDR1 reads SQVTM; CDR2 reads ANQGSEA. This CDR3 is CSVRRPPGHEQYF. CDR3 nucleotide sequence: TGCAGCGTACGGAGGCCGCCCGGGCACGAGCAGTACTTC.

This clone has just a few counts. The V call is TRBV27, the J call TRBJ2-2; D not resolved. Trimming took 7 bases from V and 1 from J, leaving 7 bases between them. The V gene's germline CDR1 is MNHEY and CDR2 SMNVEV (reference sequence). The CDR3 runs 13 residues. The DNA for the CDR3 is TGTGCCAGCAATTCCAAGAACACCGGGGAGCTGTTTTTT. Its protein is CASNSKNTGELFF.

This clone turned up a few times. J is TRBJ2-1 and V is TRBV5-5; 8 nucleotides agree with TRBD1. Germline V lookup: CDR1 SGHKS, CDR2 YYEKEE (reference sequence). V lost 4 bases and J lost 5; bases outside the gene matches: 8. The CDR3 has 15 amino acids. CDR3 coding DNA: TGTGCCAGCAGCCAAGGGACAGGAGCAAACAATGAGCAGTTCTTC. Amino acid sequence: CASSQGTGANNEQFF. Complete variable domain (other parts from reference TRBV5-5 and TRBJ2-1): DAGVTQSPTHLIKTRGQQVTLRCSPISGHKSVSWYQQVLGQGPQFIFQYYEKEERGRGNFPDRFSARQFPNYSSELNVNALLLGDSALYLCASSQGTGANNEQFFGPGTRLTVL.

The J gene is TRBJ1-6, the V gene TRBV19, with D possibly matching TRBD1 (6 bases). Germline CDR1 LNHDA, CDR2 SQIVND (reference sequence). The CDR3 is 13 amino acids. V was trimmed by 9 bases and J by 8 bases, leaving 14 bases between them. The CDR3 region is CASRQQGHSPLHF. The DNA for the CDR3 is TGTGCCAGCCGTCAACAGGGTCATTCACCCCTCCACTTT.

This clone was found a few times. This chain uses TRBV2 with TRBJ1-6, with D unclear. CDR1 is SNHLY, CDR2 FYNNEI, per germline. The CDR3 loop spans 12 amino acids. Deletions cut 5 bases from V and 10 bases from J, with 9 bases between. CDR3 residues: CASSLLWSPLHF. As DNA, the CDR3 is TGTGCCAGCAGTCTTCTTTGGTCACCCCTCCACTTT. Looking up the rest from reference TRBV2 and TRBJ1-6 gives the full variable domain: EPEVTQTPSHQVTQMGQEVILRCVPISNHLYFYWYRQILGQKVEFLVSFYNNEISEKSEIFDDQFSVERPDGSNFTLKIRSTKLEDSAMYFCASSLLWSPLHFGNGTRLTVT.

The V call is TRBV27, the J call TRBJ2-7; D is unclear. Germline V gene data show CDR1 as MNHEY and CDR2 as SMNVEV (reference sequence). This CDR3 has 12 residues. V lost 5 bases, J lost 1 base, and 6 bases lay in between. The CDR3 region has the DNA TGTGCCAGCAGTGCCGGATCCTACGAGCAGTACTTC. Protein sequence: CASSAGSYEQYF.

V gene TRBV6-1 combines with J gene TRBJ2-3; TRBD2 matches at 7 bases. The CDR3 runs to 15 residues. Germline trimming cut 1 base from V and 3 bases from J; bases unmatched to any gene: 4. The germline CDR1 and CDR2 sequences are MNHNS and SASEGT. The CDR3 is CASSEGGGWTDTQYF. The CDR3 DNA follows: TGTGCCAGCAGTGAAGGGGGGGGTTGGACAGATACGCAGTATTTT.

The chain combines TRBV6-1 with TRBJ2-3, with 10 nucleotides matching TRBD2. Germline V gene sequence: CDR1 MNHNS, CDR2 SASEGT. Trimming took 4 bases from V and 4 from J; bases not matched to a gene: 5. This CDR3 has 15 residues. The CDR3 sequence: CASSALAGEADTQYF. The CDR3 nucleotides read TGTGCCAGCAGTGCTCTAGCGGGAGAGGCAGATACGCAGTATTTT.

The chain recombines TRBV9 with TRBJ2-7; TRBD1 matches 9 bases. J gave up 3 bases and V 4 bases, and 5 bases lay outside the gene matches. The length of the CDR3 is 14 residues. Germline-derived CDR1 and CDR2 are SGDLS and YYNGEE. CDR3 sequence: CASSPGQGFYEQYF. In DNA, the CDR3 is TGTGCCAGCAGCCCAGGACAGGGGTTCTACGAGCAGTACTTC.

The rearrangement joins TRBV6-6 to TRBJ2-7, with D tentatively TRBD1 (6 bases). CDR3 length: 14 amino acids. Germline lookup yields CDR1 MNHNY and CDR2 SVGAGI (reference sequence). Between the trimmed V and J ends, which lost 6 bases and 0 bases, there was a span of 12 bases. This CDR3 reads CASSPTTGSYEQYF. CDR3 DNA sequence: TGTGCCAGCAGCCCCACGACAGGCTCCTACGAGCAGTACTTC.